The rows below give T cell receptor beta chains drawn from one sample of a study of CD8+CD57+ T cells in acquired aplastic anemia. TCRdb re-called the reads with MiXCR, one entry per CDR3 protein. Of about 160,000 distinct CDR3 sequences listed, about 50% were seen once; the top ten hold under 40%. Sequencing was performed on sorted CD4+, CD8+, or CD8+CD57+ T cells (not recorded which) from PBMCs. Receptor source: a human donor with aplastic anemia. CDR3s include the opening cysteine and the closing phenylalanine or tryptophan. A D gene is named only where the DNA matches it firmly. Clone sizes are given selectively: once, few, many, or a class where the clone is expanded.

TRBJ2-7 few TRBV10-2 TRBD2 TGCGCCAGCTCGAAGCGGGGTACTTCCAACGAGCAGTACTTC CASSKRGTSNEQYF
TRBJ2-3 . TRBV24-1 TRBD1 TGTGCCACCAGTGATTCCGGGACAGGGGTTGAAGATACGCAGTATTTT CATSDSGTGVEDTQYF
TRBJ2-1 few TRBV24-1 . TGTGCCACCAGTGATTGGAGGGATCACAATGAGCAGTTCTTC CATSDWRDHNEQFF
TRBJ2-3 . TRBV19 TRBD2 TGTGCCAGTAGTGGTGGACTAGCGGGGGGCGCGCAGTATTTT CASSGGLAGGAQYF
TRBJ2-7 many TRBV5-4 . TGTGCCTATGGGGGTGCGGGAACATCCTACGAGCAGTACTTC CAYGGAGTSYEQYF
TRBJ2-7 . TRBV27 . TGTGCCAGCAGTTTATCACTAAGGACCGACCGATCCTACGAGCAGTACTTC CASSLSLRTDRSYEQYF
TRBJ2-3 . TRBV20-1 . TGCAGTGCTAGTGGATCGGATACGCAGTATTTT CSASGSDTQYF
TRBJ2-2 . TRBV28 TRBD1 TGTGCCAGCAGTTTAGTTTCCCCTTTGGACAGGGCCGGGGAGCTGTTTTTT CASSLVSPLDRAGELFF
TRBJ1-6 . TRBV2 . TGTGCCAGCAGGCTGGACAGCTATAATTCACCCCTCCACTTT CASRLDSYNSPLHF
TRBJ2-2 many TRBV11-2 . TGTGCCAGCAGCTGGATATTCGCGAACACCGGGGAGCTGTTTTTT CASSWIFANTGELFF
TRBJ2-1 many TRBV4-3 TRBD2 TGCGCCAGCAGCCAGGCGGGGGCCTACAATGAGCAGTTCTTC CASSQAGAYNEQFF
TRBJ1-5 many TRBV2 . TGTGCCAGCACCGATTTAACAAGGCCCCAGCATTTT CASTDLTRPQHF
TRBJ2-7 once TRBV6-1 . TGTGCCAGCACCCACACGGGAAATTCCTACGAGCAGTACTTC CASTHTGNSYEQYF
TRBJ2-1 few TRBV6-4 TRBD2 TGTGCCAGCAGTGACTCGATCCCAGCGGGATCCTACAATGAGCAGTTCTTC CASSDSIPAGSYNEQFF
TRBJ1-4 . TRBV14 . TGTGCCAGCAGCCACACAAGCGAAAAACTGTTTTTT CASSHTSEKLFF
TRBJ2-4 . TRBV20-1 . TGCAGTGCTAGCGGGCAGGGGATAGCCAAAAACATTCAGTACTTC CSASGQGIAKNIQYF
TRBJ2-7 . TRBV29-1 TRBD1 TGCAGCGTCCTACCCGGGACAGGGGAGACATACGAGCAGTACTTC CSVLPGTGETYEQYF
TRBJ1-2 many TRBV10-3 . TGTGCCATCAGTGAGACATCTAACTATGGCTACACCTTC CAISETSNYGYTF
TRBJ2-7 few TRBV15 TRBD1 TGTGCCACCAGCAAGGGACAGGTCCTCTACGAGCAGTACTTC CATSKGQVLYEQYF
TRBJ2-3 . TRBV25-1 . TGTGCCAGCAGTCATTCTTCGACAACTACAACAGATACGCAGTATTTT CASSHSSTTTTDTQYF
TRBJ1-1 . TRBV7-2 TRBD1 TGTGCCAGCAGCTTAACGACAGGGCTGAACACTGAAGCTTTCTTT CASSLTTGLNTEAFF
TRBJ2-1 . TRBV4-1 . TGCGCCAGCAGCCAAGATAGCAGCGGAAGCTCCTACAATGAGCAGTTCTTC CASSQDSSGSSYNEQFF
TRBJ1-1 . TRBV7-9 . TGTGCCAGCACCTGGACTGCAAACACTGAAGCTTTCTTT CASTWTANTEAFF
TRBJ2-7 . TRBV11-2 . TGTGCCAGCAGCTTGTCTAGGGGCAAGATTCCCTACGAGCAGTACTTC CASSLSRGKIPYEQYF
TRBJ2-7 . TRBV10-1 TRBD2 TGCGCCAGCGAAGGACCTGGGCGGGGGGCCTACGAGCAGTACTTC CASEGPGRGAYEQYF
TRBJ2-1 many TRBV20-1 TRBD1 TGCAGTGGTACTCCCCCGGGGACAGGGGCTTTCAATGAGCAGTTCTTC CSGTPPGTGAFNEQFF
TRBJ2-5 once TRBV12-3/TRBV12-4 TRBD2 TGTGCCAGCAGTCTAGCGGGGGGGTCCGGGGCCCAGTACTTC CASSLAGGSGAQYF